This TCR beta chain comes out of a study of T cell changes during pregnancy in multiple sclerosis. Using immunoSEQ multiplex PCR, the repertoire was profiled, and TCRdb retains in-frame clones only, with some absent. The sample has about 53,000 clones, around 90% seen once; the top ten hold less than 0.6%. Germline V gives CDR1 LNHDA, CDR2 SQIVND (reference sequence). This CDR3 is 16 amino acids long. The V end was cut by 2 bases, the J end by 3 bases, with 14 bases between. This clonotype originated in a female donor with multiple sclerosis, enrolled in a pregnancy study. Specimen: CD4+ T cells from peripheral blood mononuclear cells, collected in the third trimester of pregnancy. The chain joins TRBV19 to TRBJ1-5; D is possibly TRBD1 (5 bases). CDR3 region: CASSILLGVNNQPQHF. The CDR3 coding sequence is TGTGCCAGTAGTATATTGTTAGGGGTTAACAATCAGCCCCAGCATTTT.